Below are 19 T cell receptor beta chains sequenced from a single sample in a study of spatial heterogeneity in lung cancer. TCRdb ran MiXCR on the 5' RACE reads and lists one entry per CDR3 protein. The data show 40,000 to 45,000 distinct CDR3 sequences, approximately 7% seen once. Documented time point: sample taken at primary tumor resection. Whole RNA, isolated from tumor, nontumor lung or frozen PBMC, was sequenced without prior sorting. The material was PBMCs, obtained at surgery. These TCRs come from a female donor with early-stage non-small cell lung cancer.

The chain couples TRBV11-3 to TRBJ2-3; D perhaps matches TRBD2 (6 bases). The germline gives CDR1 SGHNT, CDR2 YENEEA. Deletions cut 5 bases from V and 3 bases from J, with 9 bases between. This CDR3 spans 13 amino acids. The chain's CDR3 is CASSRRGTDTQYF. CDR3 nucleotides: TGTGCCAGCAGCCGCCGGGGGACAGATACGCAGTATTTT.

This clonotype occurred a few times. The chain has TRBV20-1 and TRBJ2-3; no clear D gene. This CDR3 comprises 12 residues. The germline V gene encodes CDR1 DFQATT and CDR2 SNEGSKA (reference sequence). V lost 4 bases to trimming and J lost 1 base, with 6 bases between them. The chain's CDR3 is CSAITRTDTQYF. The CDR3 bases are TGCAGTGCTATAACTCGCACAGATACGCAGTATTTT.

The V and J genes are TRBV5-1 and TRBJ2-7; tentative D call: TRBD1 (8 bases). The germline V gene has CDR1 SGHRS and CDR2 YFSETQ. V was trimmed by 0 bases and J by 4 bases, leaving 14 bases between them. The CDR3 spans 15 residues. The chain's CDR3 is CASSLGTGRDYEQYF. The CDR3 DNA is TGCGCCAGCAGCTTGGGGACAGGGAGGGATTACGAGCAGTACTTC.

This chain joins TRBV5-4 and TRBJ2-5, with 9 bases lining up with TRBD2. Trimming cost V 4 bases and J 7 bases; bases outside gene matches: 14. This CDR3 has 16 amino acids. The V gene's germline CDR1 is SGHNT and CDR2 YYREEE (reference sequence). The CDR3 sequence is CASSRGLALTTRTQYF. The CDR3 DNA is TGTGCCAGCAGCCGCGGACTAGCGCTCACCACCAGGACCCAGTACTTC.

In this sample, this clonotype turned up many times. The V gene is TRBV6-5, the J gene TRBJ1-2; 8 nucleotides match TRBD1. With V trimmed by 2 bases and J by 8 bases, 13 bases remained unmatched. Germline V gives CDR1 MNHEY, CDR2 SVGAGI. The CDR3 is made up of 16 amino acids. In DNA, the CDR3 is TGTGCCAGCAGTTACATGCAGGGGGCCGGGATTGGAGGCTACACCTTC. Protein sequence: CASSYMQGAGIGGYTF.

A note on this clonotype: A read error may explain this, as a much larger clone is one base away. The chain carries TRBV7-9 and TRBJ2-7, with D possibly TRBD2 on 6 matching bases. The CDR3 is made up of 16 amino acids. Germline CDR1 and CDR2: SEHNR and FQNEAQ (reference sequence). V was clipped by 0 bases and J by 2 bases, with 14 bases between them. The CDR3 sequence is CASSLAEGEIPYEQYF. CDR3 nucleotides: TGTGCCAGCAGCTTAGCGGAGGGAGAGATTCCCTACGAGCAGTACTTC.

This clonotype was seen a handful of times. The genes are TRBV18 and TRBJ1-4; D remains ambiguous. V lost 2 bases, J lost 6 bases, and 10 bases lay in between. Germline-derived CDR1 and CDR2 are KGHSH and LQKENI. The CDR3 is 14 amino acids. CDR3 nucleotides: TGTGCCAGCTCACCAGGCGGTGGCTATGAAAAACTGTTTTTT. Translating it yields CASSPGGGYEKLFF. Full variable domain (rest looked up from reference TRBV18 and TRBJ1-4): NAGVMQNPRHLVRRRGQEARLRCSPMKGHSHVYWYRQLPEEGLKFMVYLQKENIIDESGMPKERFSAEFPKEGPSILRIQQVVRGDSAAYFCASSPGGGYEKLFFGSGTQLSVL.

This clonotype was detected many times. The rearrangement uses TRBV29-1 and TRBJ2-5; 7 nucleotides line up with TRBD2. CDR1 and CDR2 from the germline V gene are SQVTM and ANQGSEA. The J segment lost 3 bases and the V segment lost 4 bases, leaving 8 bases of the junction unmatched. CDR3 length: 14 amino acids. Here the CDR3 reads CSVVIRLAEETQYF. CDR3 coding DNA: TGCAGCGTTGTAATCCGGCTAGCGGAAGAGACCCAGTACTTC.

The V gene is TRBV28, the J gene TRBJ1-5; D perhaps matches TRBD1 (6 bases). The germline V gene encodes CDR1 MDHEN and CDR2 SYDVKM. CDR3 size: 12 residues. Between the trimmed V and J ends, which lost 5 bases and 5 bases, there was a span of 7 bases. CDR3 DNA sequence: TGTGCCAGCAGTGCAGGGGATCAGCCCCAGCATTTT. Translation: CASSAGDQPQHF.

This clonotype was seen many times. The CDR3 region has the DNA TGCGCCAGCAGCACCGGGACTGATAATGAAAAACTGTTTTTT. This encodes CASSTGTDNEKLFF. This chain links TRBV5-1 with TRBJ1-4; possible D gene TRBD1, 5 bases. CDR3 length: 14 amino acids. Germline CDR1 SGHRS, CDR2 YFSETQ. Trimming removed 4 bases from V and 4 bases from J, with 11 bases in between.

This clonotype was recorded many times. V and J are TRBV5-5 and TRBJ2-1, with 13 bases matching TRBD2. The CDR3 runs 17 residues. J was trimmed by 4 bases and V by 0 bases; bases with no gene match: 4. Germline assignment: CDR1 SGHKS and CDR2 YYEKEE (reference sequence). The CDR3 DNA follows: TGTGCCAGCAGCTTGGATGTGACTAGCGGGGGGTACAATGAGCAGTTCTTC. It encodes CASSLDVTSGGYNEQFF.

On this clonotype: This clone may be a read error of a much larger clone one base away. The V call is TRBV6-6, the J call TRBJ1-2; TRBD1 is a possible D gene (5 bases). Germline V CDR1 and CDR2: MNHNY, SVGAGI (reference sequence). CDR3 length: 13 amino acids. The CDR3 DNA follows: TGTGCCAGCAGTTACGACAGAAACTATTGCTACACCTTC. As protein: CASSYDRNYCYTF.

Many counts were recorded for this clonotype. The junction differs from germline at one of its ends, possibly a read error. The genes are TRBV7-7 and TRBJ2-2, with unresolved D. Germline V CDR1 and CDR2: SSHAT, FNYEAQ (reference sequence). The CDR3 runs to 15 residues. CDR3 in amino acids: CASSLGQMNTGELFF. The CDR3 coding sequence is TGTGCTAGCAGCTTAGGCCAGATGAACACCGGGGAGCTGTTTTTT.

This clonotype was detected many times. This chain uses TRBV7-9 with TRBJ2-3; D unresolved. CDR1 and CDR2 (germline): SEHNR, FQNEAQ (reference sequence). The CDR3 length is 11 residues. V gave up 11 bases and J gave up 6 bases, with 12 bases separating them. The CDR3 region is CAGVTLDTQYF. The CDR3 coding sequence is TGTGCCGGCGTGACATTGGATACGCAGTATTTT. Based on the CDR3 plus reference TRBV7-9 and TRBJ2-3, the full variable domain is DTGVSQNPRHKITKRGQNVTFRCDPISEHNRLYWYRQTLGQGPEFLTYFQNEAQLEKSRLLSDRFSAERPKGSFSTLEIQRTEQGDSAMYLCAGVTLDTQYFGPGTRLTVL.

This clonotype was detected ten times or more. This chain connects TRBV5-1 to TRBJ1-4; D perhaps matches TRBD1 (5 bases). The CDR3 loop spans 16 amino acids. The germline V and J ends were trimmed by 0 bases and 9 bases, with 18 bases remaining between them. Germline lookup yields CDR1 SGHRS and CDR2 YFSETQ. CDR3 bases: TGCGCCAGCAGCTTGGAAATCGGGACCGCCATGAAAAAACTGTTTTTT. This encodes CASSLEIGTAMKKLFF.

This clonotype turned up a few times. J is TRBJ1-1 and V is TRBV7-3; 8 bases align to TRBD1. Trimming cost V 5 bases and J 4 bases; bases outside gene matches: 9. The CDR3 runs to 15 residues. CDR1 and CDR2 from the germline V gene are SGHTA and FQGTGA. The CDR3 spells CASSPGQGPITEAFF. DNA of the CDR3: TGTGCCAGCAGCCCCGGACAGGGACCGATCACTGAAGCTTTCTTT.

At least ten counts were recorded for this clonotype. V is TRBV20-1 and J is TRBJ2-5; D gene unclear. CDR3 length: 14 residues. Germline loops: CDR1 DFQATT, CDR2 SNEGSKA (reference sequence). V lost 0 bases, J lost 2 bases, and 10 bases lay in between. The DNA for the CDR3 is TGCAGTGCTAGAGATGTTGTTGTGCAAGAGACCCAGTACTTC. Protein product: CSARDVVVQETQYF.

Ten or more counts support this clonotype. This rearrangement joins TRBV29-1 to TRBJ2-1; the match to TRBD2 covers 8 bases. J was trimmed by 1 base and V by 5 bases; bases with no gene match: 4. Germline values: CDR1 SQVTM, CDR2 ANQGSEA. This CDR3 contains 14 residues. CDR3 coding DNA: TGCAGCGTTCTGGCTAGCGGGTCCTACAATGAGCAGTTCTTC. Protein product: CSVLASGSYNEQFF.

The J gene is TRBJ2-1, the V gene TRBV6-2 or TRBV6-3; TRBD2 agrees at 8 bases. This CDR3 spans 16 amino acids. From germline, CDR1 is MNHEY and CDR2 SVGEGT. The junction had 12 bases not matched to a gene; V was cut back by 6 bases and J by 5 bases. The CDR3: CASSPPGGGPHNEQFF. CDR3 in DNA: TGTGCCAGCAGCCCCCCCGGGGGGGGCCCCCACAATGAGCAGTTCTTC.